The 9 T cell receptor beta chains reported below all come from one sample, sequenced in a study of monozygotic twins with inflammatory bowel disease. TCRdb processed the 5' RACE reads again and assigns one entry to each CDR3 protein, with no DNA. Across some 170,000 distinct CDR3 sequences, the top ten clones capture roughly 2.3% of the sample. Sequenced material: blood. The receptor source for this set is a human donor with ulcerative colitis or Crohn's disease, or a healthy co-twin of an affected twin (not recorded which).

The CDR3 loop is CASSLTGLVTNEKLFF. The chain is built from TRBV14 and TRBJ1-4; the D gene TCRdb calls, TRBD1, cannot be checked with no DNA. Germline V CDR1 and CDR2: SGHDN, FVKESK. The CDR3 covers 16 residues.

The gene calls are TRBV7-2 and TRBJ2-7; TCRdb's D call, TRBD1, is unchecked because there is no DNA. Germline V gene data show CDR1 as SGHTA and CDR2 as FQGNSA. The CDR3 contains 14 residues. The CDR3 loop reads CASRGAGGSYEQYF.

The chain uses TRBV24-1 and TRBJ1-2; TCRdb selects TRBD1, and the lack of DNA leaves this call unchecked. The CDR3 sequence is 16 residues long. The germline CDR1 and CDR2 sequences are KGHDR and SFDVKD. The CDR3 sequence is CATSALWTGQGYGYTF.

The chain employs TRBV23-1 and TRBJ1-5. Being an ORF, TRBV23-1 has a function that is uncertain. There are 16 residues in the CDR3. The CDR3 is CASSQLDETRGQPQHF.

The chain couples TRBV29-1 to TRBJ1-1; there is no DNA to check the TCRdb D call of TRBD1. Germline CDR1 SQVTM, CDR2 ANQGSEA. CDR3 length: 13 residues. The CDR3 here is CSVDGTVNTEAFF.

This chain links TRBV7-2 with TRBJ1-5. The CDR3 contains 12 residues. In germline, CDR1 is SGHTA, CDR2 FQGNSA. CDR3 protein: CASSSNNQPQHF.

The chain has TRBV11-2 and TRBJ2-1; with no DNA, the TCRdb D assignment of TRBD2 cannot be verified. This CDR3 has 15 amino acids. Per germline, CDR1 SGHAT and CDR2 FQNNGV. The CDR3 sequence is CASSLGWLAVGEQFF.

The gene calls are TRBV29-1 and TRBJ1-4; TCRdb's assignment of TRBD1 cannot be checked, as there is no DNA. Looked up from germline, CDR1 is SQVTM and CDR2 is ANQGSEA. This CDR3 spans 13 amino acids. This CDR3 is CSVHRGIGEKLFF.

The CDR3 reads CASSPILADASEQYF. This sequence joins TRBV12-3 or TRBV12-4 and TRBJ2-7. The CDR3 is 15 residues long.